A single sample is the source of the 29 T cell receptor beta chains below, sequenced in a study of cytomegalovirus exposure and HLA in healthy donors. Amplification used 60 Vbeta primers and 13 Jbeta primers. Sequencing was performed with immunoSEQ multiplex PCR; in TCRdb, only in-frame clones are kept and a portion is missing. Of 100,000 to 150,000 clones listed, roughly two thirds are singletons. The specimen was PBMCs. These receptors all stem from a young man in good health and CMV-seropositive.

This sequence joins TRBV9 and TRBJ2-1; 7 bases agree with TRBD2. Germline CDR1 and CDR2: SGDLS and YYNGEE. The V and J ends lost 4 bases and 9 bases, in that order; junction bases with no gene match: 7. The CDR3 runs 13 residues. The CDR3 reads CASSRSGAGEQFF. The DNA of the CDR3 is TGTGCCAGCAGCAGGAGCGGGGCGGGTGAGCAGTTCTTC.

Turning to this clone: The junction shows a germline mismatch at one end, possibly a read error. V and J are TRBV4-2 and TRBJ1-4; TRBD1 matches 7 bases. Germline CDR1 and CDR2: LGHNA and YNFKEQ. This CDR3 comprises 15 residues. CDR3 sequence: CASSLYLGQLEKLSF. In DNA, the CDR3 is TGTGCCAGCAGCCTTTATTTGGGACAGCTTGAAAAACTGTCTTTT.

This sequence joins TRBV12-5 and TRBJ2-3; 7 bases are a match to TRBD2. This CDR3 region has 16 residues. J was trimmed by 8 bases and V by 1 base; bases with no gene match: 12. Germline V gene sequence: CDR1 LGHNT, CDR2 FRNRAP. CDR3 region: CASGLDTIRGRGTQYF. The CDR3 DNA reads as TGTGCTAGTGGTTTGGACACCATCCGGGGGAGGGGTACGCAGTATTTT.

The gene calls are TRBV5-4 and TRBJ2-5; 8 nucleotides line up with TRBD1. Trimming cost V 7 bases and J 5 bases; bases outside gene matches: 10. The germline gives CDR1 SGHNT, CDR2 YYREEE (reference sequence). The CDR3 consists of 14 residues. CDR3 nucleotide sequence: TGTGCCAGCGCGTCAGGGGGCGGCCCTGAGACCCAGTACTTC. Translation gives CASASGGGPETQYF.

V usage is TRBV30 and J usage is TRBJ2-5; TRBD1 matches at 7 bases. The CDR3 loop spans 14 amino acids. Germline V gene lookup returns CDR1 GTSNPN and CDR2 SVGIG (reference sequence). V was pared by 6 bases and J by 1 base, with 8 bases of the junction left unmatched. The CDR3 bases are TGTGCCTGTAACCGGGACAGCTTCCAAGAGACCCAGTACTTC. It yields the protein CACNRDSFQETQYF.

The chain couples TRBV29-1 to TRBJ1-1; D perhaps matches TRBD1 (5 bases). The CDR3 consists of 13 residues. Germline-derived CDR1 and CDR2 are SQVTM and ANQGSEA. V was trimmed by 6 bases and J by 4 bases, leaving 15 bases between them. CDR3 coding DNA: TGCAGCGTGGCCCTCAGGGAGGCCACTGAAGCTTTCTTT. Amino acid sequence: CSVALREATEAFF.

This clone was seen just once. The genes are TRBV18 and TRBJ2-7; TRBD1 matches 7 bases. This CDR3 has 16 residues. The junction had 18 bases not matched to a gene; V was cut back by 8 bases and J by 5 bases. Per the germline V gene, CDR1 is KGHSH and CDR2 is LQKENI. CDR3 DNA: TGTGCCAGCCAACCCCTGGGTAACAGGGGAATCGACGAGCAGTACTTC. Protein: CASQPLGNRGIDEQYF.

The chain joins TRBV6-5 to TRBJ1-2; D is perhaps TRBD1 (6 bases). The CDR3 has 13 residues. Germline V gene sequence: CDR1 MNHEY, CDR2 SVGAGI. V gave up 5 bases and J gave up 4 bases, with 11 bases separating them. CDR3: CASSAGVGYGYTF. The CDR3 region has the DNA TGTGCCAGCAGTGCAGGGGTAGGCTATGGCTACACCTTC.

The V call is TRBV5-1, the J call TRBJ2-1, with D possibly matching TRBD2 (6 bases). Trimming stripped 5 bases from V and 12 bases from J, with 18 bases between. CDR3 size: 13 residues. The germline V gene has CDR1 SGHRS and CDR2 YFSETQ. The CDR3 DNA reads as TGCGCCAGCAGACGTGACCGGTTGGGGGGGCAGTTCTTC. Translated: CASRRDRLGGQFF.

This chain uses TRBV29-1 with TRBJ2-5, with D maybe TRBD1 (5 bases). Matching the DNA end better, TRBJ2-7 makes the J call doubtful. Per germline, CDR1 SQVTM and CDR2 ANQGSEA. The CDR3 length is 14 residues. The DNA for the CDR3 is TGCAGCGTTGTAGGGGAACCGTGGCCCTACGAGCAGTACTTC. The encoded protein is CSVVGEPWPYEQYF.

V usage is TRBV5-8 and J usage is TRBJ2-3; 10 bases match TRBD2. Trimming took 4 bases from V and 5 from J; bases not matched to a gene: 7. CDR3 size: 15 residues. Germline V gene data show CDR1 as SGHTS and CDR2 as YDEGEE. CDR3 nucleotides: TGTGCCAGCAGCATGGGACTAGCGAGGGGAGATACGCAGTATTTT. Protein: CASSMGLARGDTQYF. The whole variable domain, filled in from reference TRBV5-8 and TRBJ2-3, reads EAGVTQSPTHLIKTRGQQATLRCSPISGHTSVYWYQQALGLGLQFLLWYDEGEERNRGNFPPRFSGRQFPNYSSELNVNALELEDSALYLCASSMGLARGDTQYFGPGTRLTVL.

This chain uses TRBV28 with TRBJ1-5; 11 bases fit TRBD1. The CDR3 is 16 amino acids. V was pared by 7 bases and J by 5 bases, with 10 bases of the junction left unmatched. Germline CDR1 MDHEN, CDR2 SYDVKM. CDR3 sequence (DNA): TGTGCCAGCACCCTCCTCGGGACAGGGGGGGATCAGCCCCAGCATTTT. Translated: CASTLLGTGGDQPQHF.

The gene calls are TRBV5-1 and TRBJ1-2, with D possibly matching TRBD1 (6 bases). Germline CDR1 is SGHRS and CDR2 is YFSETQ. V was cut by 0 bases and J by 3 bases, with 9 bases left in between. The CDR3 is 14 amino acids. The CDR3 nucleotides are TGCGCCAGCAGCTTGGGGGGGCGCGACTATGGCTACACCTTC. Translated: CASSLGGRDYGYTF.

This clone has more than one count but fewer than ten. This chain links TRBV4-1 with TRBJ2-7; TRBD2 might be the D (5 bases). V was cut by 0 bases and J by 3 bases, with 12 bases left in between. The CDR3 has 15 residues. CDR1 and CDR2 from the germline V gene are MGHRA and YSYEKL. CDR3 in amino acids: CASSQDETGDYEQYF. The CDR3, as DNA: TGCGCCAGCAGCCAAGATGAAACCGGGGACTACGAGCAGTACTTC.

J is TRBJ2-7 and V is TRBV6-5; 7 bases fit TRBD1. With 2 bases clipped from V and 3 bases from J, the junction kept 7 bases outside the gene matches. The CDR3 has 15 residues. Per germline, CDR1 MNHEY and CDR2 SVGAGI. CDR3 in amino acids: CASSYGRQGNYEQYF. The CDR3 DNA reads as TGTGCCAGCAGTTACGGGCGACAGGGAAACTACGAGCAGTACTTC.

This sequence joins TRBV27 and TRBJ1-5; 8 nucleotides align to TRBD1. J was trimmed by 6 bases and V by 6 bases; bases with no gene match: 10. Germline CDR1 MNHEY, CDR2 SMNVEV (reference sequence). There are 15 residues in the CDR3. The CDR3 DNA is TGTGCCAGCAGACCGACAGGGGTTTTCGGTCAGCCCCAGCATTTT. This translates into CASRPTGVFGQPQHF.

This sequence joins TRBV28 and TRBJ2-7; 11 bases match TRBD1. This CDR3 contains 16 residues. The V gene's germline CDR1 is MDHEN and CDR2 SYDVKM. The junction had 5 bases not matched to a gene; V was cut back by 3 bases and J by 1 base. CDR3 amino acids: CASSFFGQGASYEQYF. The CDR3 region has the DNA TGTGCCAGCAGTTTCTTCGGACAGGGGGCGTCCTACGAGCAGTACTTC.

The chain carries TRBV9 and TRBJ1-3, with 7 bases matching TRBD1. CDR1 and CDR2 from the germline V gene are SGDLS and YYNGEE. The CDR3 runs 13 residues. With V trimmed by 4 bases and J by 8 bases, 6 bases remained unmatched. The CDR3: CASSLRQGHTIYF. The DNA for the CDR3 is TGTGCCAGCAGCCTCAGACAGGGCCACACCATATATTTT.

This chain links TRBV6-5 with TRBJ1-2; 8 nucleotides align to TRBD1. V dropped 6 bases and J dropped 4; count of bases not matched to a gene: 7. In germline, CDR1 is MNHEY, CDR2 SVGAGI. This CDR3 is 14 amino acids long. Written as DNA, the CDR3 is TGTGCCAGCAGCCCCAGGACAGGGACCTATGGCTACACCTTC. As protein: CASSPRTGTYGYTF.

The DNA for the CDR3 is TGCGCCAGCAGCTTGGCCCCGACAGGGGCCACTGAAGCTTTCTTT. It is translated as CASSLAPTGATEAFF. J is TRBJ1-1 and V is TRBV5-1; 8 bases map to TRBD1. The CDR3 runs to 15 residues. V lost 0 bases and J lost 4; bases outside the gene matches: 5. Germline CDR1 SGHRS, CDR2 YFSETQ.

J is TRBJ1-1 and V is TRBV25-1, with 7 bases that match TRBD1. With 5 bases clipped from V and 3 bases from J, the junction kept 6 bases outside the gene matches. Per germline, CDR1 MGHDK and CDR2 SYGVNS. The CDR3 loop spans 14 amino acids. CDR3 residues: CASSLGDSDTEAFF. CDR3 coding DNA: TGTGCCAGCAGTTTAGGGGACAGCGACACTGAAGCTTTCTTT. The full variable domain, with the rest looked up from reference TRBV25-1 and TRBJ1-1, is EADIYQTPRYLVIGTGKKITLECSQTMGHDKMYWYQQDPGMELHLIHYSYGVNSTEKGDLSSESTVSRIRTEHFPLTLESARPSHTSQYLCASSLGDSDTEAFFGQGTRLTVV.

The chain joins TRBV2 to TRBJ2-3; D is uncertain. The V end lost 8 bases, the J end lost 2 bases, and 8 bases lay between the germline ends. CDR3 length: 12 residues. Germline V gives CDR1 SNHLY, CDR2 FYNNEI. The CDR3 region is CASSRHTDTQYF. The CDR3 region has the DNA TGTGCCAGCTCGAGGCACACAGATACGCAGTATTTT.

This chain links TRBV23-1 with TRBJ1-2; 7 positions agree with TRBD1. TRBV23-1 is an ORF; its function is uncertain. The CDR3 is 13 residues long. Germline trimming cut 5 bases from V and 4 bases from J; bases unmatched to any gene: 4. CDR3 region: CASSEGQPYGYTF. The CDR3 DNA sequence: TGCGCCAGCAGTGAGGGACAGCCCTATGGCTACACCTTC.

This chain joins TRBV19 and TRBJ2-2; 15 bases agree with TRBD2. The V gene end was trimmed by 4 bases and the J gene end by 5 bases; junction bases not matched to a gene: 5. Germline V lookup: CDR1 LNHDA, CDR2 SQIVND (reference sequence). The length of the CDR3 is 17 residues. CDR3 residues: CASSKGLAGGRTGELFF. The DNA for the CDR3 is TGTGCCAGTAGTAAAGGACTAGCGGGAGGGAGAACCGGGGAGCTGTTTTTT.

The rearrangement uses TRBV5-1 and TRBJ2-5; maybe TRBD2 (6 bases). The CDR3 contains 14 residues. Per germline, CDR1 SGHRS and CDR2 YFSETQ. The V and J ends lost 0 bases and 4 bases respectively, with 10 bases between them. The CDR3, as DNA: TGCGCCAGCAGCTTGGCCTTGGGGGGAGAGACCCAGTACTTC. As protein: CASSLALGGETQYF.

CDR3 in DNA: TGCGCCAGCAGCTCGGCGGTTTCACCGGTCTACAATGAGCAGTTCTTC. Translating it yields CASSSAVSPVYNEQFF. This chain joins TRBV5-1 and TRBJ2-1; no clear D gene. The CDR3 consists of 16 residues. Trimming removed 3 bases from V and 3 bases from J, with 16 bases in between. Germline V gene data show CDR1 as SGHRS and CDR2 as YFSETQ. Full variable domain (remainder filled in from reference TRBV5-1 and TRBJ2-1): KAGVTQTPRYLIKTRGQQVTLSCSPISGHRSVSWYQQTPGQGLQFLFEYFSETQRNKGNFPGRFSGRQFSNSRSEMNVSTLELGDSALYLCASSSAVSPVYNEQFFGPGTRLTVL.

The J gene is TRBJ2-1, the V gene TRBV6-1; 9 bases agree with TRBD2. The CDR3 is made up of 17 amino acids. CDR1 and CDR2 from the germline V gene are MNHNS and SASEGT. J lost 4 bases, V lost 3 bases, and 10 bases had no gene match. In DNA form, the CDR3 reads TGTGCCAGCAGTGATTTCGAGGGACTAGCCCCGTACAATGAGCAGTTCTTC. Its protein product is CASSDFEGLAPYNEQFF.

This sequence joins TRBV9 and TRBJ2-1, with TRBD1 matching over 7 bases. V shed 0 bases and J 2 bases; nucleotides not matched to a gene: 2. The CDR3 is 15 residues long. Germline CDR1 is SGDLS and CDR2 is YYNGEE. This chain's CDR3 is CASSVGQGAYNEQFF. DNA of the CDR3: TGTGCCAGCAGCGTAGGACAGGGAGCCTACAATGAGCAGTTCTTC. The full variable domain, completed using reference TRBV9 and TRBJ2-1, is DSGVTQTPKHLITATGQRVTLRCSPRSGDLSVYWYQQSLDQGLQFLIQYYNGEERAKGNILERFSAQQFPDLHSELNLSSLELGDSALYFCASSVGQGAYNEQFFGPGTRLTVL.

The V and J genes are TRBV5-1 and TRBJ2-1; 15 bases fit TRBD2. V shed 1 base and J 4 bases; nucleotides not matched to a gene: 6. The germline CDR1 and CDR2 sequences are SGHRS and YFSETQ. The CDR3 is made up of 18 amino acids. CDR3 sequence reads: CASSLFGTSGRNYNEQFF. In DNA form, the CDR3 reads TGCGCCAGCAGCTTGTTTGGGACTAGCGGGAGGAATTACAATGAGCAGTTCTTC.